One sample yielded the 4 T cell receptor beta chains listed below, sequenced in a study of CXCR3-negative and CXCR3-positive naive CD8 T cells. The method, 5' RACE with UMI labels, was used to prepare the TRB cDNA libraries. Using the 5' RACE reads, TCRdb records one entry per CDR3 protein without DNA. This sample's table has about 22,000 distinct CDR3 sequences. Input material: memory CD8+ T cells from blood. The receptor set was obtained from a human donor in good health. Some clones in this sample may be carry-over from other donors' samples.

The CDR3 spells CASSYTSGVGELFF. The chain links TRBV6-4 to TRBJ2-2; lacking DNA, the TRBD2 call made by TCRdb goes unchecked. The CDR3 runs 14 residues. Germline V gene data show CDR1 as MRHNA and CDR2 as SNTAGT.

The chain joins TRBV19 to TRBJ1-1; TCRdb designates TRBD1, a call that cannot be tested without DNA. The CDR3 is made up of 14 amino acids. Germline loops: CDR1 LNHDA, CDR2 SQIVND (reference sequence). The CDR3 protein is CASSIGQTVTEAFF.

The rearrangement links TRBV4-3 to TRBJ2-7; TCRdb selects TRBD1, and the lack of DNA leaves this call unchecked. CDR1 is LGHNA, CDR2 YSLEER, per germline. The CDR3 has 14 residues. CDR3: CASSQDAGAYEQYF.

V is TRBV28 and J is TRBJ2-7; TCRdb's assignment of TRBD1 cannot be checked, as there is no DNA. Looked up from germline, CDR1 is MDHEN and CDR2 is SYDVKM. The CDR3 runs 14 residues. The CDR3 is CASSAPRDSYEQYF.